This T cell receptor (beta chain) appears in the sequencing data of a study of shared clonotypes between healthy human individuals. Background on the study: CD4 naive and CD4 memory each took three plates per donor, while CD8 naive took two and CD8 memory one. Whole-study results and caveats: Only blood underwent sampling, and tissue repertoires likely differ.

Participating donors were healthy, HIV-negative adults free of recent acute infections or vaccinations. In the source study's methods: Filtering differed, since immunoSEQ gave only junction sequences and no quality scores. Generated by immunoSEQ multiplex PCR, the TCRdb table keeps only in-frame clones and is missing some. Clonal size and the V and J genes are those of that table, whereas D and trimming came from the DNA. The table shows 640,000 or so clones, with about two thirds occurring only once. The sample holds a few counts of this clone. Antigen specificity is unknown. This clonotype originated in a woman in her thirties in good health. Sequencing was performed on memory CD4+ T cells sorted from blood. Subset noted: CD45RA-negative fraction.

CDR3 nucleotide sequence: TGTGCCAGCAGCTTCCCTAGCGGGAGCGCCAGTGAGCAGTTCTTC. It translates to CASSFPSGSASEQFF. This chain joins TRBV5-4 and TRBJ2-1, with TRBD2 identical over 10 bases. The CDR3 is 15 amino acids. CDR1 and CDR2 (germline): SGHNT, YYREEE (reference sequence). The trim removed 2 bases at V and 9 bases at J, leaving 8 bases unmatched.